This record concerns one TCR beta chain sequence. The antigen remains undetermined. These data are taken from a study of T cells in Graves' hyperthyroidism and ophthalmopathy. Overall study results and limits: Blood shared most expanded thyroid clonotypes above 0.001.

It was RNA transcripts that yielded the amplified TCR beta CDR3 regions. TCR CDR3 underwent first-round RT-PCR with the HTBI primer set. TCRdb re-called the multiplex PCR reads through MiXCR, storing one row per CDR3 protein. The data hold about 270,000 distinct CDR3 sequences, with under 30% observed a single time. Per germline, CDR1 DFQATT and CDR2 SNEGSKA (reference sequence). The CDR3 runs 16 residues. Germline trimming cut 0 bases from V and 1 base from J; bases unmatched to any gene: 8. Every diagnosis used clinical symptoms, serum thyroxine and TRAb, thyroid ultrasound and orbital computed tomography. The blood sample dates from first hyperthyroidism diagnosis, preceding any ophthalmopathy symptoms.

The chain employs TRBV20-1 and TRBJ2-7; 8 nucleotides match TRBD2. The clonotype was recovered from a man in his forties with Graves' hyperthyroidism that later progressed to Graves' ophthalmopathy. Sequenced material: blood. The CDR3 is CSARDSASGLSYEQYF. CDR3 coding DNA: TGCAGTGCTAGAGATTCGGCTAGCGGGCTTTCCTACGAGCAGTACTTC.